This is a list of T cell receptor beta chains from one sample in a study of T cell repertoires in cytomegalovirus infection. MiXCR, applied by TCRdb to the reads, yields one record per CDR3 protein. Among about 330,000 distinct CDR3 sequences listed, more than 8% were seen once. Material: PBMCs. All receptors come from a human donor in good health (CMV status not recorded). Some clones in this sample may be carry-over from other donors' samples. The CDR3 runs from the conserved cysteine through the conserved F or W. A D gene is named only where the DNA matches it firmly. Only some rows state a clone size, as once, few, many or a class for expanded clones.

D,J,size,V,CDR3,DNA
NA,TRBJ1-1,medium-sized,TRBV12-3/TRBV12-4,CASSGGAEAFF,TGTGCCAGCAGCGGCGGCGCTGAAGCTTTCTTT
TRBD2,TRBJ2-1,many,TRBV6-5,CASSYSGTSGTRSYYNEQFF,TGTGCCAGCAGTTACTCCGGGACTAGCGGGACCCGTAGTTATTACAATGAGCAGTTCTTC
TRBD1,TRBJ1-6,many,TRBV28,CASSYLSTGLGSPLHF,TGTGCCAGCAGTTACCTTTCGACAGGGTTGGGTTCACCCCTCCACTTT
TRBD1,TRBJ2-7,NA,TRBV18,CASSPNGQGGNEQYF,TGTGCCAGCTCACCCAACGGACAGGGAGGCAACGAGCAGTACTTC
NA,TRBJ1-1,many,TRBV4-1,CASSKAEGLNTEAFF,TGCGCCAGCAGCAAGGCTGAGGGATTGAACACTGAAGCTTTCTTT
NA,TRBJ2-7,NA,TRBV7-9,CASSAGQGALVGQYF,TGTGCCAGCAGCGCAGGGCAGGGCGCGCTTGTTGGGCAGTACTTC
NA,TRBJ1-2,many,TRBV12-3/TRBV12-4,CASSSSRQGYTF,TGTGCCAGCAGTTCCTCCAGACAAGGCTACACCTTC
TRBD1,TRBJ2-7,few,TRBV12-3/TRBV12-4,CASSATGRSYEQYF,TGTGCCAGCAGTGCGACAGGGCGCTCCTACGAGCAGTACTTC
NA,TRBJ1-2,many,TRBV7-2,CASSLAWGAGGYTF,TGTGCCAGCAGCCTAGCTTGGGGTGCGGGGGGCTACACCTTC
TRBD1,TRBJ1-1,NA,TRBV4-1,CASSRQGDTEAFF,TGCGCCAGCAGCCGACAGGGGGACACTGAAGCTTTCTTT
TRBD2,TRBJ2-1,NA,TRBV5-1,CASSWGTSGRENEQFF,TGCGCCAGCAGCTGGGGGACTAGCGGGAGGGAGAATGAGCAGTTCTTC
NA,TRBJ2-7,few,TRBV20-1,CSAPSAGTYEQYF,TGCAGTGCCCCCTCAGCGGGCACCTACGAGCAGTACTTC
NA,TRBJ1-1,few,TRBV20-1,CSAPWKVTTEAFF,TGCAGTGCGCCGTGGAAGGTGACCACTGAAGCTTTCTTT
TRBD1,TRBJ2-4,NA,TRBV2,CASVGAGGKTIQYF,TGTGCCAGCGTGGGGGCAGGGGGCAAAACCATTCAGTACTTC
NA,TRBJ2-7,many,TRBV7-2,CASTLWGEQYF,TGTGCCAGCACCCTTTGGGGCGAGCAGTACTTC
NA,TRBJ2-7,many,TRBV7-2,CASSLNRDYEQYF,TGTGCCAGCAGCTTAAACAGAGACTACGAGCAGTACTTC
NA,TRBJ2-7,many,TRBV7-6,CASSLAQSGYEQYF,TGTGCCAGCAGCTTAGCGCAGTCAGGCTACGAGCAGTACTTC